This entry is about one T cell receptor (beta chain). Its antigen is not yet known. Base quality data are lacking; no much larger clone is found one base away. Library preparation employed the immunoSEQ multiplex PCR assay. This immuneACCESS table, as held by TCRdb, lists in-frame sequences with V and J called but not all clones. Of the missing ones, under half trace to an unresolved V gene in checked studies; the others have no known cause. The sample table lists roughly 95,000 clones, about nine tenths of them with a count of one. The ten largest account for 3% of the sample. The entry originates in a study of control samples from healthy donors and cancer patients (dated by TCRdb to between 2020 and 2021). At the junction V is shortened by 4 bases and J by 2 bases; bases outside the gene matches: 5. The CDR3 goes from the cysteine to the phenylalanine over 14 residues. CDR3 DNA is the only sequence kept; it has 42 bases, read in frame from the first base. CDR1 and CDR2 were assigned from the germline V gene as SGDLS and YYNGEE.

Here the chain combines TRBV9 and TRBJ2-5; TRBD2 matches 7 bases in the middle. Sequencing input: blood. This TCR came from a human donor in good health. The donor label of this sample is uncertain. CDR3 sequence: CASSSGGLQETQYF. DNA sequence: TGTGCCAGCAGCTCCGGGGGGTTACAAGAGACCCAGTACTTC.